This TCR beta chain was found in a study of PD-1 blockade in classical Hodgkin lymphoma. Worth noting for this clone: Its antigen is not known. Different DNA sequences within this sample yield the same CDR3.

With no exception, relapse followed autologous stem cell transplantation in all patients, and brentuximab vedotin exposure varied. Isolation of CD4+ T cells from thawed PBMCs was performed by magnetic negative selection. Libraries were prepared by immunoSEQ multiplex PCR; TCRdb keeps only in-frame clonotypes and omits some of them. The sample yields about 24,000 clones, about four fifths seen once. General study findings and limits: Complete responders' diversity at baseline resembled that of newly diagnosed patients.

The TCR sequence derives from a human donor with classical Hodgkin lymphoma. The sample was CD4+ T cells from blood, taken at baseline.

CDR3 amino acids: CASRPYTGELFF. CDR3 nucleotide sequence: TGTGCCAGCAGACCTTACACCGGGGAGCTGTTTTTT. The chain uses TRBV6-5 and TRBJ2-2; D is ambiguous. This CDR3 has 12 residues. Germline values: CDR1 MNHEY, CDR2 SVGAGI. V was cut by 6 bases and J by 3 bases, with 5 bases left in between.